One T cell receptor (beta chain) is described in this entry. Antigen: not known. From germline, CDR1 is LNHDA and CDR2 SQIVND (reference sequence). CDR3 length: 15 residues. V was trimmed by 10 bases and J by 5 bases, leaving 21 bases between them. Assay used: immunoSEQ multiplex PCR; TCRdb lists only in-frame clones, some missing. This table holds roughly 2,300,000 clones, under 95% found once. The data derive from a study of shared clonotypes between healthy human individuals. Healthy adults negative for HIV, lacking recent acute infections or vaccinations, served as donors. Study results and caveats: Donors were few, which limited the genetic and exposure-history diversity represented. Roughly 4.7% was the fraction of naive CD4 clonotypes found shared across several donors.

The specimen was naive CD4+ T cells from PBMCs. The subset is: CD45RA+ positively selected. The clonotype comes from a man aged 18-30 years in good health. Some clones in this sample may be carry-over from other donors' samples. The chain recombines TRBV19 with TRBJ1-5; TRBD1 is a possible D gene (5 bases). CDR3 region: CATTSGPGRDQPQHF. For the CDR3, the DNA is TGTGCCACCACCTCCGGGCCGGGCAGGGATCAGCCCCAGCATTTT.